The 19 T cell receptor beta chains below were found in one sample sequenced in a study of neurological immune-mediated disorders. TCRdb reprocessed the 5' RACE reads with MiXCR, giving one entry per CDR3 protein. The table lists 20,000 to 25,000 distinct CDR3 sequences, 15% to 20% of them singletons, with approximately 7.9% in the top ten. Sequencing was carried out using CD8+ T cells from blood. Source of these receptors: a woman between 18 and 29 years old with multiple sclerosis.

This clonotype was found many times. The chain is built from TRBV12-3 or TRBV12-4 and TRBJ2-7; 7 bases match TRBD2. The CDR3 loop spans 14 amino acids. Germline trimming cut 3 bases from V and 6 bases from J; bases unmatched to any gene: 8. CDR3 protein: CASSLAREGTEQYF. CDR3 sequence (DNA): TGTGCCAGCAGTTTGGCCAGGGAGGGTACCGAGCAGTACTTC.

This clonotype was seen ten or more times. CDR3 sequence reads: CAISDKSGETQYF. The CDR3 DNA reads TGTGCCATCAGTGATAAGTCGGGAGAGACCCAGTACTTC. The chain has TRBV10-3 and TRBJ2-5; D gene ambiguous. Germline V gene sequence: CDR1 ENHRY, CDR2 SYGVKD. The ends were cut back, 3 bases at V and 4 bases at J, with 9 bases in the middle. The CDR3 is 13 amino acids.

This clonotype occurred many times. The chain uses TRBV20-1 and TRBJ2-1; 10 bases are shared with TRBD2. CDR3 length: 15 residues. V trimming: 5 bases; J trimming: 0 bases; junction bases outside the gene matches: 4. In germline, CDR1 is DFQATT, CDR2 SNEGSKA (reference sequence). CDR3 in DNA: TGCAGTGCTGAAGGACTAGCGGACTCCTACAATGAGCAGTTCTTC. Protein: CSAEGLADSYNEQFF.

This clonotype appeared many times. The chain links TRBV7-6 to TRBJ2-7; 7 nucleotides match TRBD1. Per germline, CDR1 SGHVS and CDR2 FNYEAQ. The V and J ends lost 1 base and 0 bases, in that order; junction bases with no gene match: 6. The CDR3 spans 16 residues. This chain's CDR3 is CASSLEVPGGSYEQYF. The DNA for the CDR3 is TGTGCCAGCAGCTTAGAGGTTCCAGGGGGCTCCTACGAGCAGTACTTC.

This clonotype was seen at least ten times. The DNA of the CDR3 is TGTGCCACCAGCAAGACAGGTCATAATTCACCCCTCCACTTT. Translation gives CATSKTGHNSPLHF. The V and J genes are TRBV15 and TRBJ1-6; possibly TRBD1 for D (6 bases). Germline assignment: CDR1 LNHNV and CDR2 YYDKDF (reference sequence). V was clipped by 4 bases and J by 5 bases, with 9 bases between them. This CDR3 has 14 residues.

This clonotype was seen at least ten times. V and J are TRBV13 and TRBJ2-1; 9 positions match TRBD2. The CDR3 contains 15 residues. Losses at the gene ends were 5 bases for V and 0 bases for J; bases not matched to a gene: 2. Germline V gene data show CDR1 as PRHDT and CDR2 as FYEKMQ (reference sequence). The CDR3 bases are TGTGCCAGCAGCCTTAGCGGGAGCTCCTACAATGAGCAGTTCTTC. Protein: CASSLSGSSYNEQFF.

This clonotype was seen ten or more times. The chain joins TRBV6-6 to TRBJ1-2; 9 nucleotides line up with TRBD1. Germline V gene sequence: CDR1 MNHNY, CDR2 SVGAGI (reference sequence). The CDR3 consists of 20 residues. Trimming removed 5 bases from V and 2 bases from J; junction bases left unmatched: 21. The CDR3 DNA is TGTGCCAGCAGTGCCCGTCCGGGACAGGGAAACATAGGGGCGAACTATGGCTACACCTTC. Its protein is CASSARPGQGNIGANYGYTF.

This clonotype was seen repeatedly, ten times or more. The genes are TRBV7-2 and TRBJ1-5; 10 bases line up with TRBD1. With V trimmed by 7 bases and J by 6 bases, 9 bases remained unmatched. This CDR3 has 15 residues. CDR1 is SGHTA, CDR2 FQGNSA, per germline. The chain's CDR3 is CASTPGTGVFQPQHF. The CDR3 DNA reads as TGTGCCAGCACCCCCGGGACAGGGGTGTTTCAGCCCCAGCATTTT.

This clonotype was detected many times. The V and J genes are TRBV7-2 and TRBJ1-5, with 7 bases lining up with TRBD1. V lost 6 bases and J lost 3; bases outside the gene matches: 5. Germline CDR1 reads SGHTA; CDR2 reads FQGNSA. The CDR3 totals 14 residues. The CDR3 region has the DNA TGTGCCAGCAGTCCTAGGGGGCTCAATCAGCCCCAGCATTTT. This sequence encodes CASSPRGLNQPQHF.

Many counts were recorded for this clonotype. The V call is TRBV5-1, the J call TRBJ1-1; 9 bases match TRBD1. The ends lost 4 bases at V and 7 bases at J; junction bases unmatched: 8. Germline lookup yields CDR1 SGHRS and CDR2 YFSETQ. This CDR3 has 14 residues. The DNA of the CDR3 is TGCGCCAGCAGCGACCGACAGGGGGTTCATGAAGCTTTCTTT. Protein product: CASSDRQGVHEAFF.

This clonotype was seen ten or more times. The chain uses TRBV25-1 and TRBJ2-4; D gene unclear. The germline V and J ends were trimmed by 10 bases and 7 bases, with 14 bases remaining between them. Germline CDR1 MGHDK, CDR2 SYGVNS. The CDR3 totals 12 residues. The chain's CDR3 is CATSAIPNIQYF. CDR3 DNA sequence: TGTGCCACCTCGGCTATCCCCAACATTCAGTACTTC.

This clonotype showed up just a few times. This chain connects TRBV20-1 to TRBJ2-3, with D possibly being TRBD2 (6 bases). Germline V gives CDR1 DFQATT, CDR2 SNEGSKA (reference sequence). The CDR3 consists of 15 residues. V lost 5 bases to trimming and J lost 1 base, with 16 bases between them. DNA for the CDR3: TGCAGTGCTCTCCTCCGGGACTGGGGCACAGATACGCAGTATTTT. This gives the protein CSALLRDWGTDTQYF.

The chain has TRBV7-9 and TRBJ1-1; D remains ambiguous. The germline CDR1 and CDR2 sequences are SEHNR and FQNEAQ (reference sequence). Between the trimmed V and J ends, which lost 3 bases and 8 bases, there was a span of 10 bases. The CDR3 consists of 12 residues. The DNA of the CDR3 is TGTGCCAGCAGCTTCGCTGAGTTGGAAGCTTTCTTT. Its protein is CASSFAELEAFF.

This clonotype is categorized as medium-sized. The rearrangement uses TRBV4-3 and TRBJ1-1; D unclear. The CDR3 sequence is 15 residues long. The germline V and J ends were trimmed by 1 base and 3 bases, with 12 bases remaining between them. Germline V CDR1 and CDR2: LGHNA, YSLEER. The CDR3 DNA is TGCGCCAGCAGCCAAGGGCCCTCTAGGGACACTGAAGCTTTCTTT. Its protein product is CASSQGPSRDTEAFF.

In its sample, this clonotype was seen many times. J is TRBJ2-6 and V is TRBV11-3, with D possibly called TRBD1 or TRBD2 (5 bases each). The CDR3 covers 16 residues. The V and J ends lost 2 bases and 0 bases respectively, with 8 bases between them. Germline CDR1 SGHNT, CDR2 YENEEA. The CDR3 DNA follows: TGTGCCAGCAGCTTACCAGGGAGCTCTGGGGCCAACGTCCTGACTTTC. Protein sequence: CASSLPGSSGANVLTF.

This clonotype showed up many times. The chain uses TRBV3-1 and TRBJ2-1; a weak D match, TRBD2 (7 bases). The V end lost 1 base, the J end lost 1 base, and 20 bases lay between the germline ends. Germline assignment: CDR1 LGHDT and CDR2 YNNKEL (reference sequence). The CDR3 loop spans 19 amino acids. CDR3: CASSQVGGVSLGSYNEQFF. In nucleotides, the CDR3 is TGTGCCAGCAGCCAAGTAGGGGGGGTCAGCCTGGGGTCCTACAATGAGCAGTTCTTC.

This sequence joins TRBV7-2 and TRBJ2-1, with D possibly called TRBD1 or TRBD2 (5 bases each). V was shortened by 1 base and J by 10 bases, with 11 bases between the two germline ends. CDR1 is SGHTA, CDR2 FQGNSA, per germline. CDR3 length: 13 residues. The CDR3 region has the DNA TGTGCCAGCAGCTTAGGGGGGAGCATCGAGCAGTTCTTC. Translating gives CASSLGGSIEQFF.

Ten or more counts support this clonotype. The V call is TRBV4-3, the J call TRBJ2-2; D tentatively fits TRBD1 or TRBD2 (5 bases each). The CDR3 has 15 residues. Per the germline V gene, CDR1 is LGHNA and CDR2 is YSLEER. The V and J ends lost 0 bases and 9 bases respectively, with 14 bases between them. Here the CDR3 reads CASSQDLERGWELFF. As DNA, the CDR3 is TGCGCCAGCAGCCAAGATTTGGAGAGGGGATGGGAGCTGTTTTTT.

The chain combines TRBV5-6 with TRBJ2-3; D may correspond to TRBD1 or TRBD2 (6 bases each). Trimming cost V 3 bases and J 9 bases, with 20 bases left between them. CDR3 length equals 15 residues. Germline lookup yields CDR1 SGHDT and CDR2 YYEEEE. CDR3 protein: CASSSPAEGGLTQYF. The CDR3 nucleotides are TGTGCCAGCAGCTCACCGGCGGAGGGGGGTCTAACGCAGTATTTT.